The entry below describes one T cell receptor (beta chain). CDR1 and CDR2 from the germline V gene are KGHSH and LQKENI. The CDR3 contains 17 residues. V lost 0 bases, J lost 8 bases, and 10 bases stayed unmatched. The sample belongs to a study of blood T cell repertoires in COVID-19. Study details: Collection of acute and convalescent COVID-19 samples took place in the United States, Italy and Spain. PBMCs, B-cell-depleted T cells, or T cells provided the cDNA or gDNA that made up the material.

How the authors handled the data: It was from reference gene primer amplification that nucleated cell counts were estimated. Clones were sequenced by immunoSEQ multiplex PCR, and TCRdb holds only the in-frame ones, with some missing. The V and J calls and clone size are taken from that table; D and trimming were inferred from the DNA. The sample records 650,000 to 800,000 clones, 75% to 90% being singletons. The sequencing input was peripheral blood. This sequence was found in a woman between 18 and 29 years old with acute or convalescent COVID-19. This chain links TRBV18 with TRBJ2-1; TRBD2 aligns across 10 bases. CDR3 coding DNA: TGTGCCAGCTCACCACCGAGGAATAGCGGGGGGTCTTATGAGCAGTTCTTC. Its protein is CASSPPRNSGGSYEQFF. Full variable domain (remainder filled in from reference TRBV18 and TRBJ2-1): NAGVMQNPRHLVRRRGQEARLRCSPMKGHSHVYWYRQLPEEGLKFMVYLQKENIIDESGMPKERFSAEFPKEGPSILRIQQVVRGDSAAYFCASSPPRNSGGSYEQFFGPGTRLTVL.